The T cell receptor (beta chain) described here comes from a study of neurological immune-mediated disorders. Time point denoted: longitudinal time-point 1 (baseline). Study-wide results and caveats: Whereas HTLV-1-associated myelopathy showed the most TCR clonal expansion, multiple sclerosis showed the least, with levels below those of healthy controls.

As regards this clonotype: What it binds is not known.

The cDNA was generated through 5'RACE incorporating 10-nucleotide random UMIs. TCRdb independently ran MiXCR on the 5' RACE reads; one entry per CDR3 protein. This table has around 71,000 distinct CDR3 sequences, roughly 15% appearing once. CDR1 and CDR2 from the germline V gene are SGHRS and YFSETQ. J lost 0 bases, V lost 5 bases, and 4 bases had no gene match. The CDR3 covers 15 residues. The TCR originated in a female donor with HTLV-1-associated myelopathy (HAM/TSP). The sequencing sample was made of PBMCs. The chain links TRBV5-1 to TRBJ2-4; 8 nucleotides line up with TRBD1. CDR3 amino acids: CASRPQGAAKNIQYF. CDR3 DNA: TGCGCCAGCAGGCCCCAGGGGGCAGCCAAAAACATTCAGTACTTC.